This paragraph covers one T cell receptor beta chain sequence. This clone was seen a few times. The target of this receptor is not known. Base quality data are lacking; no much larger clone is found one base away. The cohort consisted of hundreds of healthy bone marrow donors. All cohort members were sampled while nominally healthy, although unrecorded immune exposures were likely present. The donor was CMV seropositive and was included in the group of some 290 seropositive cohort members. A peripheral blood sample was collected from each donor, and TCR beta sequencing was performed on peripheral blood mononuclear cells. The Qiagen DNeasy Blood Extraction Kit was used to extract genomic DNA from the blood cell samples. These data are taken from a study of cytomegalovirus exposure and HLA in healthy donors (TCRdb year 2017). About the full investigation: An earlier analysis of approximately 550 of the donors reported approximately 290 Gb of sequence data and some 100 million unique TCR beta sequences from roughly 180 million T cells. The study profiled the T cell repertoires of 550 to 700 subjects by immunosequencing and related them to cytomegalovirus serostatus. Of the approximately 400 genotyped donors, approximately 83% fell in the genetic ancestry cluster associated with self-reported Caucasian donors. The study combined high-throughput TCR immunosequencing, statistical association of individual TCRs with disease status, and machine learning to predict cytomegalovirus infection status. Class I and class II HLA loci were covered by the typing at four-digit resolution. A later analysis re-analyzed previously published TCR beta repertoires from 666 donors and added high-resolution HLA genotyping to study TCR occurrence patterns. In a later genetic analysis, genome-wide SNP genotypes for about 60% of the 666 donors were used, and that subset was treated as a discovery cohort. The study was designed to test whether signatures of past pathogen exposure could be identified by cataloging public T cell receptors. Donor age, sex, ethnicity and CMV serostatus were compiled together with the repertoire data. Every discovery cohort repertoire had been produced on one sequencing platform. Because of strong linkage in the cohort, five DR-DQ haplotypes were treated as single units for association and clustering. Among around 400 genotyped donors of the cohort, an average of around 220,000 unique TCR beta nucleotide sequences was sequenced per donor, of which about 18% were non-productive. Rather than using new phenotypic data, the later analysis identified candidate immune exposures from TCR beta sequences and from how often those sequences occurred across donors. Along with the roughly 700-subject first cohort, a separate validation cohort of approximately 110 different subjects was used. Roughly 320 gigabases of sequencing data and around 88 million unique TCR sequences made up an early release that covered approximately 650 HLA-typed donors. In an earlier analysis of roughly 600 of the donors, high-throughput TCR beta sequencing was used to judge whether each TCR beta V gene segment behaved as functional or pseudogenic. The number of donors typed differed by locus, with about 629-630 for A, B, C, DRB1 and DQB1, over 500 for DQA1, 600 to 610 for DPA1, and under 490 for DPB1.

Libraries were constructed by the immunoSEQ multiplex PCR assay. For the multiplex PCR, a mixture combining 60 forward primers for TCR Vbeta segments and 13 reverse primers for TCR Jbeta segments was used. Amplification of the CDR3 region of rearranged TCR beta genes was performed with a multiplex PCR assay on genomic DNA. On the Illumina HiSeq System, the amplified TCR beta libraries were sequenced as 87-base-pair reads. Processing in the source paper ran as follows. A later analysis tallied tens of millions of unique TCR beta chains across the 610 or so repertoires, and approximately 12 million of those chains were shared by two or more donors. A nearest-neighbor algorithm error-corrected the raw reads and collapsed the reads into unique sequences, merging closely related sequences to remove PCR and sequencing errors. V, D and J gene segments were assigned by aligning CDR3 sequences to IMGT reference sequences. For a sequence to be retained, at least a six-nucleotide match to both a V gene segment and a J gene segment was required. Rearrangements were classified as productive when the CDR3 lacked stop codons and remained in frame with V and J, and all other rearrangements were classified as non-productive. Following IMGT convention, CDR3 was defined as the stretch from the second conserved V-encoded cysteine up to the conserved J-encoded phenylalanine. In an earlier analysis of more than 550 of the donors, sequences lacking an unambiguous match to a single V gene segment were excluded. In an earlier analysis of roughly 500 of the donors, V segments were called functional above 56.7% productive rearrangements and were called segregating when the between-donor standard deviation exceeded 5%. A statistical classification framework was built for diagnosing cytomegalovirus status from the catalog of TCR beta chain sequences. A later analysis assigned V and J genes by comparing TCR nucleotide sequences with IMGT/GENE-DB human TR gene sequences. In a later analysis, CDR3 sequences and most-parsimonious VDJ recombination scenarios were assigned using the TCRdist pipeline. In a later analysis, every TCR beta chain was defined by the combination of its CDR3 amino acid sequence and its V-gene family, and reads without a unique V-gene family were dropped. A later analysis removed 550 to 650 highly shared, low-generation-probability nucleotide sequences to deal with suspected cross-contamination and a sequencing artifact. In a later analysis, a clonal expansion index for each public chain was calculated from normalized within-repertoire ranks of inferred template counts. In a later analysis, generation probabilities were computed using a VDJ recombination model fitted to out-of-frame rearrangements, and the results were checked against IGoR. In a later analysis, TCR-TCR, TCR-HLA and TCR-CMV co-occurrence was scored with hypergeometric tests, and a repertoire-size bias correction was applied to TCR pairs. In a later analysis, false discovery rates were estimated by permuting HLA or CMV assignments 20 times. In a later analysis, co-occurring TCRs were grouped using DBSCAN, and TCRdist sequence similarity was added for clustering within HLA-allele-positive subsets. Repertoires with fewer than 30,000 or more than 120,000 public chains, plus five repertoires with anomalous nucleotide sharing, were excluded from co-occurrence clustering. Imported from immuneACCESS, the table was reduced by TCRdb to in-frame sequences with V and J called. These copies leave out some clones; in studies compared against another copy, an unresolved V gene accounts for under half, and the cause of the remainder is not known. The DNA was the basis for D and trimming; V, J and clone size are from that table. In this sample the table shows 100,000 or so clones, over 9.5% of which occur a single time. The ten largest clones add up to 15% to 20% of the sample.

CDR3 length: 15 amino acids, cysteine to phenylalanine. The entry retains the CDR3 DNA only, 45 bases that are in frame from base 1. CDR1 and CDR2 (MDHEN, SYDVKM) derive from the germline V gene. Unmatched junction bases come to 7, with V trimmed by 3 bases and J by 6 bases. Beyond this particular receptor, the publication reports: A few of the identified cytomegalovirus-associated TCR beta chains were confirmed in vitro to be specific for cytomegalovirus antigens. In a later analysis, TCR association rates were found to vary across HLA loci, with the most associated TCRs seen for DRB1 alleles and the fewest for HLA-C alleles. Compared with equally common non-associated chains, HLA-associated TCR beta chains in a later analysis were more clonally expanded and had lower generation probabilities. The study gave a list of 150 to 200 TCR beta chains associated with cytomegalovirus. A further reported finding was that TCR beta sequences accurately predicted the HLA-A and HLA-B alleles for most subjects in the first cohort. This cohort had only TCR beta chains sequenced, and the lack of alpha or paired-chain data limited which features could be detected. While some public TCRs were present in many individuals, most TCR sequences turned up only very rarely across donors. A group of highly shared sequence variants was considered likely to be a technical artifact of the sequencing pipeline. At a false discovery rate of 0.05, a later analysis linked roughly 17,000 TCR beta sequences to specific HLA alleles. The classifier was reported to diagnose cytomegalovirus status with high specificity and sensitivity in both the original cohort and the validation cohort. Some IMGT-functional V segments, including TRBV6-2 and TRBV6-3, could not be distinguished by the 87-base-pair reads and were therefore excluded. Correlated functional status among segregating V segments might reflect linkage disequilibrium, but an unknown experimental factor could not be ruled out. The presence/absence analyses assumed that sequencing depth was roughly uniform across donors, and that assumption may not be true. Most CMV-associated TCR beta chains appeared to be HLA-restricted in a later analysis, and the HLA associations seemed to be driven largely by CMV exposure. According to the authors, the approach could potentially be generalized to other disease states and immunological phenotypes. The earlier analysis of fewer than 750 of the donors excluded approximately 17 rarely observed V segments, including chromosome 9 orphons, because counts were too low. HLA typing was unavailable for some donors at each locus, so association tests used only the typed subset. Immune exposure information for the cohort was limited to CMV serostatus. Strong co-occurrence of HLA alleles, especially DR and DQ, made assigning TCR associations to individual alleles difficult. In a later analysis, several top co-occurrence clusters were reported to appear linked to parvovirus B19, influenza, CMV and Epstein-Barr virus. A later genetic analysis reported fewer N-insertions in productive TCRs among donors in an Asian-associated ancestry cluster than the approximately 700-donor mean. In a later genetic analysis, a missense DCLRE1C variant was associated with V-gene and J-gene trimming of TCR beta chains, and the association was replicated in an independent cohort. An earlier analysis of several hundred of the donors showed that most TCR beta V segments appeared in productive rearrangements either about 87% or about 30% of the time, which broadly matched IMGT annotations.

The rearrangement combines TRBV28 with TRBJ1-1; TRBD1 lines up with 10 middle nucleotides. Material for sequencing was PBMCs. This receptor was identified in a man between 40 and 49 years old in good health and CMV-seropositive. CDR3 protein: CASSFWGQGRPEAFF. The sequence in DNA is TGTGCCAGCAGTTTTTGGGGACAGGGGAGGCCTGAAGCTTTCTTT. Supplemented by the reference TRBV28 and TRBJ1-1 proteins around the CDR3, the complete variable domain is DVKVTQSSRYLVKRTGEKVFLECVQDMDHENMFWYRQDPGLGLRLIYFSYDVKMKEKGDIPEGYSVSREKKERFSLILESASTNQTSMYLCASSFWGQGRPEAFFGQGTRLTVV.